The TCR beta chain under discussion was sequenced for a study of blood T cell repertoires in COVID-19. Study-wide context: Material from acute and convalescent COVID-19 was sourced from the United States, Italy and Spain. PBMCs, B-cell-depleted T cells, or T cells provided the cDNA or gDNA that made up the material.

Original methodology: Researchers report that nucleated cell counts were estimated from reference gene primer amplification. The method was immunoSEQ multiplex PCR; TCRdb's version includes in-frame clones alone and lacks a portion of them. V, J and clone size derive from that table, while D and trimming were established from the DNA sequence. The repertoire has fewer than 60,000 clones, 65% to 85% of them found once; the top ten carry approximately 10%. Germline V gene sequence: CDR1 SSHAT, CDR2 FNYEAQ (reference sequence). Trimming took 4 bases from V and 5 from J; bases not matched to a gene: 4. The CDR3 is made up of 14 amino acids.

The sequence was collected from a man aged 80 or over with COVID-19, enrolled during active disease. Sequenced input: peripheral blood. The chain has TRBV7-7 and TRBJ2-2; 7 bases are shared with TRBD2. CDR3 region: CASSSSSGTGELFF. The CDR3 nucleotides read TGTGCCAGCAGCTCCTCTAGCGGAACCGGGGAGCTGTTTTTT.